One sample yielded the 11 T cell receptor beta chains listed below, sequenced in a study of beta chain features in type 1 diabetes listed by TCRdb under 2018. The paper's findings and limits, for the study overall: Type 1 diabetes patients showed a moderate but significant shortening of TCRB CDR3 length in all four CD4+ subsets.

Libraries were constructed by the immunoSEQ multiplex PCR assay. The entire isolated RNA was reverse transcribed using the High Capacity cDNA Reverse Transcription Kit, and thus expressed TCRB transcripts were sequenced. TCRdb limited this immuneACCESS table to in-frame rearrangements with V and J called. A share of clones is missing; checked studies link under half to unresolved V genes, and the rest is unexplained. In this sample the table shows around 250,000 clones, roughly 13% of which occur a single time. The top ten clonotypes cover almost 0.02% of the sample. These TCRs' antigens remain unknown. Sequencing used naive CD4+ T cells from blood. Reading the label with the study, this specimen's cell subset or site is: true naive CD4+ T cells. The receptors originated from a man aged 25 to 45 with type 1 diabetes.

The chain combines TRBV7-2 with TRBJ1-1; no firm D call. V dropped 5 bases and J dropped 6 bases, with 13 bases sitting between them. In germline, CDR1 is SGHTA, CDR2 FQGNSA. This CDR3 has 13 residues. The CDR3 bases are TGTGCCAGCAGCCGAGCCCTTAACGCTGAAGCTTTCTTT. It encodes CASSRALNAEAFF.

This clone was counted between two and nine times. The chain uses TRBV6-4 and TRBJ2-1, with 10 nucleotides matching TRBD2. V lost 3 bases, J lost 9 bases, and 2 bases stayed unmatched. The germline gives CDR1 MRHNA, CDR2 SNTAGT. This CDR3 has 13 residues. The chain's CDR3 is CASSEGLAVEQFF. CDR3 sequence (DNA): TGTGCCAGCAGTGAAGGACTAGCGGTTGAGCAGTTCTTC.

This clone was detected only a few times. The chain is built from TRBV5-6 and TRBJ1-2; 9 bases are a match to TRBD1. This CDR3 region has 16 residues. In germline, CDR1 is SGHDT, CDR2 YYEEEE. Trimming removed 1 base from V and 3 bases from J; junction bases left unmatched: 7. The CDR3 DNA reads as TGTGCCAGCAGCTTGCGAGGGACAGGGCGGGACTATGGCTACACCTTC. Translated: CASSLRGTGRDYGYTF.

Concerning this clone: Other DNA sequences in this specimen translate into the identical CDR3. The chain combines TRBV20-1 with TRBJ2-3, with D possibly being TRBD2 (6 bases). Trimming took 3 bases from V and 5 from J, leaving 6 bases between them. Germline V CDR1 and CDR2: DFQATT, SNEGSKA (reference sequence). The CDR3 covers 11 residues. The CDR3 bases are TGCAGTGCTAGGGGAGGAGATACGCAGTATTTT. The encoded protein is CSARGGDTQYF.

V usage is TRBV4-2 and J usage is TRBJ2-4; D possibly corresponds to TRBD1 (5 bases). CDR3 size: 14 residues. Trimming shortened V by 0 bases and J by 6 bases, and 9 bases separated the two germline ends. Germline CDR1 and CDR2: LGHNA and YNFKEQ. For the CDR3, the DNA is TGTGCCAGCAGCCAAGAGTGGGGCGTAAACATTCAGTACTTC. Amino acid sequence: CASSQEWGVNIQYF.

This clone was found a few times. The V call is TRBV11-2, the J call TRBJ2-7; D might be TRBD2 (5 bases). Trimming removed 3 bases at V and 6 bases at J, with 12 bases between. From germline, CDR1 is SGHAT and CDR2 FQNNGV. The CDR3 contains 13 residues. The CDR3 DNA reads TGTGCCAGCAGCTTCGACGACTACGCCGAGCAGTACTTC. It encodes CASSFDDYAEQYF.

V gene TRBV18 combines with J gene TRBJ1-1, with unresolved D. The CDR3 extends over 12 amino acids. Trimming left V 2 bases short and J 5 bases short, with 6 bases between. CDR1 and CDR2 (germline): KGHSH, LQKENI. Written as DNA, the CDR3 is TGTGCCAGCTCACCAACATCAACTGAAGCTTTCTTT. It encodes CASSPTSTEAFF. The variable domain in full, with the rest retrieved from reference TRBV18 and TRBJ1-1, is NAGVMQNPRHLVRRRGQEARLRCSPMKGHSHVYWYRQLPEEGLKFMVYLQKENIIDESGMPKERFSAEFPKEGPSILRIQQVVRGDSAAYFCASSPTSTEAFFGQGTRLTVV.

In its sample, this clone was seen a few times. The chain recombines TRBV5-1 with TRBJ1-5; D is possibly TRBD1 (6 bases). Germline V gives CDR1 SGHRS, CDR2 YFSETQ. Trimming took off 4 bases at V and 7 bases at J, with 12 bases between the two ends. This CDR3 is built from 13 residues. CDR3 DNA sequence: TGCGCCAGCAGCCTGCGTCAGGGGCAGCCCCAGCATTTT. Translating it yields CASSLRQGQPQHF. Full variable domain (rest looked up from reference TRBV5-1 and TRBJ1-5): KAGVTQTPRYLIKTRGQQVTLSCSPISGHRSVSWYQQTPGQGLQFLFEYFSETQRNKGNFPGRFSGRQFSNSRSEMNVSTLELGDSALYLCASSLRQGQPQHFGDGTRLSIL.

CDR3 residues: CASRLNPGLAWEQYF. As DNA, the CDR3 is TGCGCCAGCAGACTAAATCCGGGACTAGCATGGGAGCAGTACTTC. The chain has TRBV4-1 and TRBJ2-7, with 9 nucleotides matching TRBD2. Germline V gene lookup returns CDR1 MGHRA and CDR2 YSYEKL. This CDR3 has 15 amino acids. V lost 6 bases, J lost 7 bases, and 13 bases stayed unmatched.

This chain connects TRBV7-9 to TRBJ2-7; 8 positions agree with TRBD2. CDR1 SEHNR and CDR2 FQNEAQ come from the germline V gene (reference sequence). This CDR3 spans 12 amino acids. This chain's CDR3 is CVTGREVGEQYF. In DNA form, the CDR3 reads TGTGTTACCGGGAGGGAGGTCGGCGAGCAGTACTTC.

This clone was detected a few times. At the DNA level, this CDR3 is encoded by other sequences in the same sample as well. V is TRBV30 and J is TRBJ1-4; D perhaps matches TRBD1 (6 bases). The CDR3 totals 13 residues. The germline gives CDR1 GTSNPN, CDR2 SVGIG (reference sequence). V was cut by 3 bases and J by 3 bases, with 8 bases left in between. The CDR3 loop reads CAWSGQSNEKLFF. The CDR3 DNA reads TGTGCCTGGAGCGGACAGTCTAATGAAAAACTGTTTTTT.